Listed below are T cell receptor beta chains from one sample, sequenced in a study of blood T cell repertoires in COVID-19. Profiled with immunoSEQ multiplex PCR; TCRdb holds only in-frame clones, not every one. The top ten clones hold roughly 1.1% of a sample with about 300,000 clones, around 83% of them seen once. Sequencing was performed on peripheral blood. The receptors originated from a woman aged 45-60 years with acute or convalescent COVID-19. Each CDR3 is given with its conserved first and last residue. D genes are given only for firm matches. The size field is filled for only some rows; it gives once, few, many or a size class.

J | length | D | V | size | CDR3 | DNA
TRBJ1-4 | 17 | - | TRBV4-3 | once | CASSQTQAGAGDEKLFF | TGCGCCAGCAGCCAAACTCAGGCGGGGGCTGGGGATGAAAAACTGTTTTTT
TRBJ2-1 | 14 | - | TRBV27 | - | CASRPGVSYNEQFF | TGTGCCAGCAGACCGGGAGTTTCCTACAATGAGCAGTTCTTC
TRBJ1-4 | 15 | - | TRBV27 | - | CASSSRGVPNEKLFF | TGTGCCAGCAGTTCCAGGGGAGTTCCTAATGAAAAACTGTTTTTT
TRBJ1-2 | 17 | TRBD1 | TRBV5-6 | few | CASSSVGVTGGMDGYTF | TGTGCCAGCAGCTCGGTGGGTGTTACAGGGGGAATGGATGGCTACACCTTC
TRBJ1-2 | 16 | - | TRBV9 | few | CASSAEDRRYNYGYTF | TGTGCCAGCAGCGCCGAGGACAGACGATATAACTATGGCTACACCTTC
TRBJ2-3 | 15 | - | TRBV21-1 | many | CASSPGGRGQDTQYF | TGTGCCAGCAGCCCGGGGGGTCGCGGCCAAGATACGCAGTATTTT
TRBJ1-1 | 14 | - | TRBV28 | - | CASSFGKVNTEAFF | TGTGCCAGCAGTTTCGGGAAGGTGAACACTGAAGCTTTCTTT
TRBJ1-6 | 14 | TRBD1 | TRBV27 | few | CASSRGDSLSPLHF | TGTGCCAGCAGCCGTGGGGACAGCCTTTCACCCCTCCACTTT
TRBJ1-5 | 15 | TRBD1 | TRBV15 | - | CATSIIQGAGQPQHF | TGTGCCACCAGCATTATACAGGGGGCAGGTCAGCCCCAGCATTTT
TRBJ2-1 | 13 | TRBD1 | TRBV18 | - | CASSHGDSLRQFF | TGTGCCAGCTCACACGGGGACAGCCTGCGGCAGTTCTTC
TRBJ1-5 | 13 | - | TRBV4-1 | - | CASSQQRHQPQHF | TGCGCCAGCAGCCAACAGAGGCATCAGCCCCAGCATTTT
TRBJ1-6 | 18 | TRBD1 | TRBV30 | - | CAWSIGTGERAFNSPLHF | TGTGCCTGGAGTATCGGGACAGGGGAAAGAGCTTTCAATTCACCCCTCCACTTT
TRBJ2-1 | 19 | TRBD2 | TRBV5-8 | once | CASSRILWLTSGISEEQFF | TGTGCCAGCAGCCGCATCCTTTGGTTAACTAGCGGGATTTCGGAAGAGCAGTTCTTC
TRBJ1-2 | 15 | - | TRBV4-1 | - | CASSRSETANYGYTF | TGCGCCAGCAGCCGCTCCGAGACAGCTAACTATGGCTACACCTTC
TRBJ1-5 | 14 | - | TRBV24-1 | - | CATSDPTGDQPQHF | TGTGCCACCAGTGACCCGACGGGGGATCAGCCCCAGCATTTT
TRBJ1-4 | 15 | - | TRBV11-2 | - | CASSLERGMDEKLFF | TGTGCCAGCAGCTTAGAAAGGGGAATGGATGAAAAACTGTTTTTT
TRBJ1-1 | 16 | TRBD1 | TRBV7-6 | - | CASSRTGGGVYTEAFF | TGTGCCAGCAGCAGAACAGGGGGCGGTGTGTACACTGAAGCTTTCTTT
TRBJ2-1 | 17 | - | TRBV27 | once | CASSPLWLGGSYNEQFF | TGTGCCAGCAGTCCACTCTGGTTGGGAGGCTCCTACAATGAGCAGTTCTTC